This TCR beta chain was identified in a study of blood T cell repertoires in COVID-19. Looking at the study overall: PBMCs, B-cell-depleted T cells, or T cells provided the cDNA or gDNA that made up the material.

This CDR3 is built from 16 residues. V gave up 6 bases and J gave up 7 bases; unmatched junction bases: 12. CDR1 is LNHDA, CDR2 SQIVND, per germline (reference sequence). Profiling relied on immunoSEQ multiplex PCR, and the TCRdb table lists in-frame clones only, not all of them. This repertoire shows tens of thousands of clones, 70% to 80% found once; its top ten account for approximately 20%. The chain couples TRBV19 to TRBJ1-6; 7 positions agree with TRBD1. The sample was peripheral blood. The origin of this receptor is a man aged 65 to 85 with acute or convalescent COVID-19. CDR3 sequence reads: CASRTTGRNRNSPLHF. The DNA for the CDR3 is TGTGCCAGTAGGACGACAGGGAGGAATCGGAATTCACCCCTCCACTTT.